These 16 T cell receptor beta chains originate from one sample sequenced in a study of regulatory T cells in long-lasting Graves disease. Noted time point: newly diagnosed GD, antithyroid drugs for less than 3 months. The TCR library used RNA extracted from PBMCs. Construction of TCR beta libraries relied on iRepertoire HTBI primers and on Arm-PCR targeting CDR3 regions. TCRdb independently ran MiXCR on the multiplex PCR reads; one entry per CDR3 protein. The sample lists some 320,000 distinct CDR3 sequences, 15% to 20% occurring once. The material was peripheral blood mononuclear cells (PBMCs), obtained at new diagnosis, from a patient treated with antithyroid drugs. These receptors all stem from a female donor with Graves disease.

This clonotype was recorded at least ten times. J is TRBJ2-5 and V is TRBV20-1, with D tentatively TRBD2 (6 bases). V was trimmed by 0 bases and J by 13 bases, leaving 12 bases between them. The CDR3 totals 11 residues. The germline V gene has CDR1 DFQATT and CDR2 SNEGSKA (reference sequence). This CDR3 is CSAREGLSAYF. In DNA form, the CDR3 reads TGCAGTGCTAGAGAAGGACTATCCGCGTACTTC.

This clonotype was recorded only once. In nucleotides, the CDR3 is TGTGCCAGCAGCTTAGGGGACCTGGGCACAGATACGCAGTATTTT. This sequence encodes CASSLGDLGTDTQYF. The chain couples TRBV7-3 to TRBJ2-3; D could derive from TRBD1 or TRBD2 (5 bases each). This CDR3 comprises 15 residues. Deletions cut 2 bases from V and 1 base from J, with 10 bases between. Germline CDR1 reads SGHTA; CDR2 reads FQGTGA.

About this clonotype: A single base is all that separates this from a far larger clone, so a read error is likely. The gene calls are TRBV6-2 or TRBV6-3 and TRBJ2-7; D is unresolved. V lost 5 bases, J lost 0 bases, and 11 bases lay in between. The germline CDR1 and CDR2 sequences are MNHEY and SVGEGT. The CDR3 extends over 14 amino acids. The CDR3 reads CASSTPDPSYEQYF. In DNA, the CDR3 is TGTGCCAGCAGTACCCCCGACCCCTCCTACGAGCAGTACTTC.

This clonotype has a count of ten or more. The chain joins TRBV27 to TRBJ1-2, with a possible D match to TRBD1 (5 bases). The CDR3 has 12 residues. The ends were cut back, 4 bases at V and 8 bases at J, with 11 bases in the middle. In germline, CDR1 is MNHEY, CDR2 SMNVEV (reference sequence). The CDR3 loop reads CASSSPGRGYTF. The CDR3 DNA reads TGTGCCAGCAGTTCTCCAGGGCGCGGCTACACCTTC.

This clonotype showed up many times. In nucleotides, the CDR3 is TGTGCCTCTGCACCGGTCCCTGAAGCTTTCTTT. It translates to CASAPVPEAFF. The chain couples TRBV30 to TRBJ1-1; unclear D gene. The CDR3 is 11 amino acids. Looked up from germline, CDR1 is GTSNPN and CDR2 is SVGIG (reference sequence). The V and J ends lost 7 bases and 6 bases respectively, with 12 bases between them.

This clonotype has at least ten counts. This chain joins TRBV5-1 and TRBJ2-5, with 7 bases that match TRBD2. CDR3 length: 13 residues. Looked up from germline, CDR1 is SGHRS and CDR2 is YFSETQ. J was trimmed by 2 bases and V by 6 bases; bases with no gene match: 4. CDR3 sequence reads: CASNRGGQETQYF. In DNA form, the CDR3 reads TGCGCCAGCAATCGGGGAGGGCAAGAGACCCAGTACTTC. The complete variable domain, with remaining parts taken from reference TRBV5-1 and TRBJ2-5, reads KAGVTQTPRYLIKTRGQQVTLSCSPISGHRSVSWYQQTPGQGLQFLFEYFSETQRNKGNFPGRFSGRQFSNSRSEMNVSTLELGDSALYLCASNRGGQETQYFGPGTRLLVL.

The chain recombines TRBV11-1 with TRBJ2-1; the D is unclear. CDR3 length: 16 residues. V gave up 5 bases and J gave up 3 bases, with 17 bases separating them. Germline assignment: CDR1 SGHAT and CDR2 FQDESV (reference sequence). In DNA form, the CDR3 reads TGTGCCAGCAGCCAAGTTGGGCGGTCCGACTACAATGAGCAGTTCTTC. Translation gives CASSQVGRSDYNEQFF.

The sample holds many counts of this clonotype. The chain combines TRBV7-3 with TRBJ2-3; TRBD2 might be the D (6 bases). The CDR3 loop spans 12 amino acids. The V end was cut by 8 bases, the J end by 6 bases, with 12 bases between. The germline V gene has CDR1 SGHTA and CDR2 FQGTGA. The CDR3 bases are TGTGCCAGCGGGGACTCGCTCGATACGCAGTATTTT. It translates to CASGDSLDTQYF.

This clonotype showed up many times. The rearrangement uses TRBV28 and TRBJ2-4, with a possible D match to TRBD2 (6 bases). The CDR3 runs 23 residues. The germline gives CDR1 MDHEN, CDR2 SYDVKM. Trimming removed 4 bases at V and 0 bases at J, with 34 bases between. The CDR3 region has the DNA TGTGCCAGCAGTTCAGTAGGGCTATCGGCGGGGAGACGGCCTGGACTAGCCAAAAACATTCAGTACTTC. Protein product: CASSSVGLSAGRRPGLAKNIQYF.

This clonotype was detected ten times or more. The gene calls are TRBV27 and TRBJ2-1; 8 positions agree with TRBD2. Germline trimming cut 5 bases from V and 8 bases from J; bases unmatched to any gene: 8. Germline V gene data show CDR1 as MNHEY and CDR2 as SMNVEV (reference sequence). The CDR3 loop spans 14 amino acids. The CDR3 DNA follows: TGTGCCAGCAGTCGGAGCGGGAGTGTCTATGAGCAGTTCTTC. It yields the protein CASSRSGSVYEQFF.

This clonotype showed up many times. The rearrangement uses TRBV19 and TRBJ1-2, with D uncertain. CDR3 size: 14 residues. Germline V gene sequence: CDR1 LNHDA, CDR2 SQIVND (reference sequence). Trimming took 5 bases from V and 3 from J, leaving 13 bases between them. CDR3 sequence (DNA): TGTGCCAGTAGTCCCCGGACGGATTACTATGGCTACACCTTC. It translates to CASSPRTDYYGYTF.

This chain uses TRBV30 with TRBJ1-5; D remains ambiguous. The CDR3 runs to 14 residues. CDR1 and CDR2 from the germline V gene are GTSNPN and SVGIG (reference sequence). V was trimmed by 5 bases and J by 2 bases, leaving 13 bases between them. The CDR3 sequence: CAWSQEGGNQPQHF. Written as DNA, the CDR3 is TGTGCCTGGTCCCAGGAGGGTGGCAATCAGCCCCAGCATTTT.

This clonotype was detected many times. V and J are TRBV28 and TRBJ2-1; no clear D gene. The CDR3 is made up of 15 amino acids. The V end lost 10 bases, the J end lost 0 bases, and 16 bases lay between the germline ends. Germline CDR1 is MDHEN and CDR2 is SYDVKM. The CDR3 nucleotides are TGTGCCACCCAGTTTCCGGCAAGCTCCTACAATGAGCAGTTCTTC. Translated: CATQFPASSYNEQFF.

This clonotype was observed at least ten times. The chain recombines TRBV12-3 or TRBV12-4 with TRBJ2-3; D possibly corresponds to TRBD2 (6 bases). V was clipped by 5 bases and J by 6 bases, with 18 bases between them. The CDR3 is 15 residues long. CDR3 in amino acids: CASSPGREWADTQYF. Written as DNA, the CDR3 is TGTGCCAGCAGTCCGGGCCGGGAGTGGGCTGATACGCAGTATTTT.

This clonotype showed up just a few times. This chain links TRBV30 with TRBJ2-2; 7 bases are a match to TRBD1. Germline loops: CDR1 GTSNPN, CDR2 SVGIG (reference sequence). The CDR3 totals 16 residues. V lost 4 bases, J lost 3 bases, and 11 bases stayed unmatched. CDR3 sequence reads: CAWMTRDREDTGELFF. CDR3 DNA: TGTGCCTGGATGACCAGGGACAGAGAAGACACCGGGGAGCTGTTTTTT.

This clonotype occurred many times. The chain uses TRBV2 and TRBJ2-5, with 9 bases matching TRBD1. The ends lost 5 bases at V and 4 bases at J; junction bases unmatched: 5. CDR1 and CDR2 (germline): SNHLY, FYNNEI. There are 14 residues in the CDR3. For the CDR3, the DNA is TGTGCCAGCAGTCTGGACAGGGGATCAGAGACCCAGTACTTC. It is translated as CASSLDRGSETQYF.